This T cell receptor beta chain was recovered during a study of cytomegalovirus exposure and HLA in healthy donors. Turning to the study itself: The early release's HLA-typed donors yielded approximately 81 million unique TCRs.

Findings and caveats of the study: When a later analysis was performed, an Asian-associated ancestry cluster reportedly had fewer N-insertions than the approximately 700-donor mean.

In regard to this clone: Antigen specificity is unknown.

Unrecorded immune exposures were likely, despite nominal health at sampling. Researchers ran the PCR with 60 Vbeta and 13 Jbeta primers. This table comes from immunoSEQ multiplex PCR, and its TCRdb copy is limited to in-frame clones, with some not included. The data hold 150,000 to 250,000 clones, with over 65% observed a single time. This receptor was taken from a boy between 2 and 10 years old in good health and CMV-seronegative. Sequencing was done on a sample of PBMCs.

CDR3 amino acids: CASSPRGGAGTEAFF. In DNA, the CDR3 is TGTGCCAGCAGCCCCAGGGGAGGGGCGGGCACTGAAGCTTTCTTT. V gene TRBV7-3 combines with J gene TRBJ1-1; tentative D call: TRBD1 (6 bases). CDR1 and CDR2 from the germline V gene are SGHTA and FQGTGA. Trimming left V 5 bases short and J 4 bases short, with 17 bases between. The CDR3 is 15 residues long.